This T cell receptor (beta chain) was sequenced in a study of blood T cell repertoires in COVID-19 (dated by TCRdb to the early 2020s). Concerning the study at large: Samples covering the acute and convalescent phases of COVID-19 were provided by collaborators in the United States, Italy and Spain. The material from the prospective study consisted of cDNA or gDNA derived from T cells, B-cell-depleted T cells, or PBMCs. The dataset comprised deeply sampled blood TCRbeta repertoires from subjects exposed to, actively infected with, or recovered from COVID-19. The repertoires were made available in a free public database intended to serve as a resource for research on the immune response to SARS-CoV-2. Samples were obtained from the ongoing ImmuneRACE study (first 160 participants) and from 1,000 to 1,500 subjects provided by 6 global collaborators. A de-identified subject ID, COVID-19 status, age in years and sex were almost always included in the sample metadata. Where available, HLA class I and class II types were taken from metadata supplied by the sample provider and were not determined by assay-based typing.

In Seattle, one collaborating source enrolled patients while the infection was active and tracked those patients longitudinally over the course of disease. The collaborating institutions used their own protocols to collect whole blood in K2EDTA tubes. For TCRbeta analysis, collaborators shipped samples in one of three forms: frozen whole blood, isolated PBMCs, or DNA extracted from either of those sample types. The paper's findings and limits, for the study overall: The amount of clinical and demographic metadata varied by source and participant and was provided uncurated.

CDR1 and CDR2 (KGHSH, LQKENI) derive from the germline V gene. The CDR3 holds 17 amino acids from the cysteine to the phenylalanine. Only CDR3 DNA remains: 51 bases, in frame from the first base. The V end gives up 5 bases and the J end 6 bases, leaving 16 bases in the junction not matched to a gene. About this clone itself: The antigen it recognizes is unknown. Base qualities are missing; no much larger clone stands one base away.

TCRbeta CDR3 regions were amplified from genomic DNA using the immunoSEQ Assay, a bias-controlled multiplex PCR. Per the authors' processing: The number of nucleated cells in each sample was estimated by amplification of reference gene primers within the assay. Sequence reads were collapsed and filtered to measure the absolute abundance of every unique TCRbeta CDR3 rearrangement. For each sample, productive Simpson clonality was calculated as the square root of Simpson's diversity index across productive rearrangements. TCRdb's version of the immuneACCESS table is confined to in-frame rearrangements and falls short of the full clone set. An unresolved V gene accounts for under half of the shortfall where checked; the remainder is of unknown origin. From that table come the V and J calls and clone size; the DNA was used to work out D and trimming. The table for this sample lists 140,000 to 150,000 clones; about 87% of them were counted only once. The ten most abundant clones make up approximately 2.5% of the sample.

The sequence links TRBV18 to TRBJ1-2; TRBD1 matches 9 bases in the middle. The sequenced sample consisted of peripheral blood. The clonotype originates from a human donor with COVID-19, enrolled during active disease. The donor label of this sample is uncertain. In nucleotide form, the sequence is TGTGCCAGCTCAGACTTTTATCCGGGACAGGGTTTGAATGGCTACACCTTC. It encodes CASSDFYPGQGLNGYTF.